Listed below are T cell receptor beta chains from one sample, sequenced in a study of shared clonotypes between healthy human individuals. Only in-frame clones appear in the TCRdb table, and some are missing; sequencing was by immunoSEQ multiplex PCR. The sample includes 600,000 to 800,000 clones, 55% to 80% of them seen just once. Sample: memory CD4+ T cells sorted from blood. Every receptor here comes from a woman in her thirties in good health. Each CDR3 is given with its conserved first and last residue. Each record gives: D gene, J gene, clone size, V gene, CDR3 DNA, CDR3 protein. The D gene is left open where the match is weak. Clone size, where shown, is once, few, many, or a class for clones that have expanded.

TRBD1,TRBJ1-2,NA,TRBV9,TGTGCCAGCAGCGCGAGGGACAGGGATACTTATGGCTACACCTTC,CASSARDRDTYGYTF
TRBD1,TRBJ2-7,NA,TRBV2,TGTGCCAGCAGTGAACCCCCCCACGAGGGGGCCAACGAGCAGTACTTC,CASSEPPHEGANEQYF
NA,TRBJ2-5,NA,TRBV2,TGTGCCAGCAGTGACGGCAGGGTCCAAGAGACCCAGTACTTC,CASSDGRVQETQYF
TRBD2,TRBJ2-2,NA,TRBV6-6,TGTGCCAGCCAGCAGAGCGGGAGGATCGGGGAGCTGTTTTTT,CASQQSGRIGELFF
NA,TRBJ1-3,NA,TRBV7-3,TGTGCCAGCAGCCAGGGACCGACGACAGGAAACACCATATATTTT,CASSQGPTTGNTIYF
NA,TRBJ2-5,NA,TRBV5-1,TGCGCCAGCAGCTCGACTGGACAAGAGACCCAGTACTTC,CASSSTGQETQYF
NA,TRBJ2-2,NA,TRBV27,NA,CASSFGPGRSNTGELFF
NA,TRBJ2-7,NA,TRBV19,TGTGCCAGTAGCCCATCGGTAGGGGTCGAGCAGTACTTC,CASSPSVGVEQYF
NA,TRBJ1-3,NA,TRBV18,TGTGCCAGCTCACCCCGGGACTCAGCTTACGAAAACACCATATATTTT,CASSPRDSAYENTIYF
TRBD2,TRBJ2-2,NA,TRBV28,TGTGCCAGCAGCTCAGGGACTAGAGAGTACGGGGAGCTGTTTTTT,CASSSGTREYGELFF
NA,TRBJ2-2,NA,TRBV5-1,TGCGCCAGCAATGAGGAGGATACCGGGGAGCTGTTTTTT,CASNEEDTGELFF
NA,TRBJ2-1,NA,TRBV5-1,TGCGCCAGCGGAACGGACTCGAGCTCCTACAATGAGCAGTTCTTC,CASGTDSSSYNEQFF
TRBD2,TRBJ2-5,NA,TRBV5-6,TGTGCCAGCAGCTTGATCCTAGCGGGAGGACAGACCCAGTACTTC,CASSLILAGGQTQYF
NA,TRBJ2-3,NA,TRBV7-7,TGTGCCAGCAGCTTAGGTAGCACCCGCACAGATACGCAGTATTTT,CASSLGSTRTDTQYF
NA,TRBJ2-7,NA,TRBV7-2,TGTGCCAGCAGCTTTGGCAGGGGCGACTACGAGCAGTACTTC,CASSFGRGDYEQYF
NA,TRBJ1-5,NA,TRBV4-1,TGCGCCAGCAGCCAAGATCAGGGTTTTGGTCAGCATTTT,CASSQDQGFGQHF
TRBD2,TRBJ2-1,NA,TRBV4-1,TGCGCCAGCAGCCCTAGCGGGAGGGAGATCGGTGAGCAGTTCTTC,CASSPSGREIGEQFF
TRBD2,TRBJ2-3,NA,TRBV5-4,TGTGCCAGCAGCTTGTTGGCGGGAGGGCCCTTAGATACGCAGTATTTT,CASSLLAGGPLDTQYF
NA,TRBJ1-3,NA,TRBV28,TGTGCCAGCAGTTTAGAACAGAACTGGGGAAACACCATATATTTT,CASSLEQNWGNTIYF
NA,TRBJ2-2,NA,TRBV11-2,TGTGCCAGCAGCTTAGTTTTGAACACCGGGGAGCTGTTTTTT,CASSLVLNTGELFF
TRBD2,TRBJ2-7,once,TRBV11-2,TGTGCCAGCAGAAAACTAGCGGGAGAATTTAGTTTGTACTTC,CASRKLAGEFSLYF
TRBD2,TRBJ2-1,few,TRBV13,TGTGCCAGCAGCTTAGGCGTAGCGGGAGCAAACTACAATGAGCAGTTCTTC,CASSLGVAGANYNEQFF
NA,TRBJ2-5,NA,TRBV19,TGTGCCAGTAGTATTCCCAAAAAAGGAGAGACCCAGTACTTC,CASSIPKKGETQYF
NA,TRBJ2-2,NA,TRBV2,TGTGCCAGCAGTGAAGGTCCTGCGGGCCAGCTGTTTTTT,CASSEGPAGQLFF
NA,TRBJ1-2,few,TRBV30,TGTGCCTGGACGGACTCCGGACAGCTCTATGGCTACACCTTC,CAWTDSGQLYGYTF
TRBD2,TRBJ2-7,NA,TRBV11-2,TGTGCCAGCAGCCCTCGGGTAGCGGGAGTATACGAGCAGTACTTC,CASSPRVAGVYEQYF
NA,TRBJ2-2,NA,TRBV2,TGTGCCAGCACCCAGAACACCGGGGAGCTGTTTTTT,CASTQNTGELFF
NA,TRBJ2-2,NA,TRBV25-1,TGTGCCAGCAGTGAACCCAGGACCGGGGAGCTGTTTTTT,CASSEPRTGELFF
NA,TRBJ1-5,few,TRBV5-1,TGCGCCAGCAGCTTGGTAGGGTACAATCAGCCCCAGCATTTT,CASSLVGYNQPQHF
NA,TRBJ1-5,NA,TRBV7-3,TGTGCCAGCAGCTTAATGGGCGTCGGGGGGACATTACGGGTTCCGAGCAATCAGCCCCAGCATTTT,CASSLMGVGGTLRVPSNQPQHF
NA,TRBJ1-1,NA,TRBV6-4,TGTGCCAGCAGTGACCATTACGGTAACACTGAAGCTTTCTTT,CASSDHYGNTEAFF
NA,TRBJ1-2,once,TRBV6-1,TGTGCCAGCAGTGGAAACAGCCCCTATGGCTACACCTTC,CASSGNSPYGYTF
NA,TRBJ2-3,NA,TRBV5-6,TGTGCCAGCACCGGGTGGGGCAGGGGCAGCACAGATACGCAGTATTTT,CASTGWGRGSTDTQYF
TRBD1,TRBJ2-1,few,TRBV18,TGTGCCAGCTCACCAAGGGACAGGGGGTATAATGAGCAGTTCTTC,CASSPRDRGYNEQFF
TRBD2,TRBJ2-1,NA,TRBV9,TGTGCCAGCAGCGTATATAACGGCGGGAGGGCCTCAGATGAGCAGTTCTTC,CASSVYNGGRASDEQFF
NA,TRBJ2-5,NA,TRBV5-1,TGCGCCAGCAGCTTGGCATACCAAGAGACCCAGTACTTC,CASSLAYQETQYF
TRBD1,TRBJ1-1,many,TRBV28,TGTGCCAGCAGCTTGACAGGGCCTACTACTGAAGCTTTCTTT,CASSLTGPTTEAFF
TRBD1,TRBJ2-7,many,TRBV18,TGTGCCAGCTCACCCAGGACAGGGGCGGACGAGCAGTACTTC,CASSPRTGADEQYF
NA,TRBJ2-7,NA,TRBV28,TGTGCCAGCAGAAGCGCGGAAAAAAGGAGCTCCTACGAGCAGTACTTC,CASRSAEKRSSYEQYF
NA,TRBJ1-2,NA,TRBV28,TGTGCCAGCAGTTCCTCAGACCGAAACTATGGCTACACCTTC,CASSSSDRNYGYTF
NA,TRBJ1-5,NA,TRBV18,TGTGCCAGCTCACCCCGGCAGGGAAATCAGCCCCAGCATTTT,CASSPRQGNQPQHF
NA,TRBJ2-1,NA,TRBV6-1,TGTGCCAGCAGTGAAAGGGGGGACCTACGAAATGAGCAGTTCTTC,CASSERGDLRNEQFF
NA,TRBJ2-3,NA,TRBV7-8,TGTGCCAGCAGCTCACCGTGGCGGGGGGACAGGAGCACAGATACGCAGTATTTT,CASSSPWRGDRSTDTQYF
NA,TRBJ2-1,NA,TRBV5-1,TGCGCCAGCAGCTTCCGGGGCGAGAGGGGGAATGAGCAGTTCTTC,CASSFRGERGNEQFF
NA,TRBJ1-1,once,TRBV11-3,TGTGCCAGCAGCCTCACCGGGACACCGGTTCAGGGCGCTGAAGCTTTCTTT,CASSLTGTPVQGAEAFF
NA,TRBJ1-1,NA,TRBV19,TGTGCCAGTACCAACCCCCCCTGGGGCACTGAAGCTTTCTTT,CASTNPPWGTEAFF
NA,TRBJ2-7,once,TRBV25-1,TGTGCCAGCAGCGAACGGACAGTCGGTGCTGGGTCCTACGAGCAGTACTTC,CASSERTVGAGSYEQYF
NA,TRBJ2-7,NA,TRBV7-9,TGTGCCAGCAGCTTAGGGGTCGGGAGCCTTCCCTACGAGCAGTACTTC,CASSLGVGSLPYEQYF
TRBD1,TRBJ1-1,once,TRBV2,TGTGCCAGCCGGGACAGGGGTTGGTACACTGAAGCTTTCTTT,CASRDRGWYTEAFF